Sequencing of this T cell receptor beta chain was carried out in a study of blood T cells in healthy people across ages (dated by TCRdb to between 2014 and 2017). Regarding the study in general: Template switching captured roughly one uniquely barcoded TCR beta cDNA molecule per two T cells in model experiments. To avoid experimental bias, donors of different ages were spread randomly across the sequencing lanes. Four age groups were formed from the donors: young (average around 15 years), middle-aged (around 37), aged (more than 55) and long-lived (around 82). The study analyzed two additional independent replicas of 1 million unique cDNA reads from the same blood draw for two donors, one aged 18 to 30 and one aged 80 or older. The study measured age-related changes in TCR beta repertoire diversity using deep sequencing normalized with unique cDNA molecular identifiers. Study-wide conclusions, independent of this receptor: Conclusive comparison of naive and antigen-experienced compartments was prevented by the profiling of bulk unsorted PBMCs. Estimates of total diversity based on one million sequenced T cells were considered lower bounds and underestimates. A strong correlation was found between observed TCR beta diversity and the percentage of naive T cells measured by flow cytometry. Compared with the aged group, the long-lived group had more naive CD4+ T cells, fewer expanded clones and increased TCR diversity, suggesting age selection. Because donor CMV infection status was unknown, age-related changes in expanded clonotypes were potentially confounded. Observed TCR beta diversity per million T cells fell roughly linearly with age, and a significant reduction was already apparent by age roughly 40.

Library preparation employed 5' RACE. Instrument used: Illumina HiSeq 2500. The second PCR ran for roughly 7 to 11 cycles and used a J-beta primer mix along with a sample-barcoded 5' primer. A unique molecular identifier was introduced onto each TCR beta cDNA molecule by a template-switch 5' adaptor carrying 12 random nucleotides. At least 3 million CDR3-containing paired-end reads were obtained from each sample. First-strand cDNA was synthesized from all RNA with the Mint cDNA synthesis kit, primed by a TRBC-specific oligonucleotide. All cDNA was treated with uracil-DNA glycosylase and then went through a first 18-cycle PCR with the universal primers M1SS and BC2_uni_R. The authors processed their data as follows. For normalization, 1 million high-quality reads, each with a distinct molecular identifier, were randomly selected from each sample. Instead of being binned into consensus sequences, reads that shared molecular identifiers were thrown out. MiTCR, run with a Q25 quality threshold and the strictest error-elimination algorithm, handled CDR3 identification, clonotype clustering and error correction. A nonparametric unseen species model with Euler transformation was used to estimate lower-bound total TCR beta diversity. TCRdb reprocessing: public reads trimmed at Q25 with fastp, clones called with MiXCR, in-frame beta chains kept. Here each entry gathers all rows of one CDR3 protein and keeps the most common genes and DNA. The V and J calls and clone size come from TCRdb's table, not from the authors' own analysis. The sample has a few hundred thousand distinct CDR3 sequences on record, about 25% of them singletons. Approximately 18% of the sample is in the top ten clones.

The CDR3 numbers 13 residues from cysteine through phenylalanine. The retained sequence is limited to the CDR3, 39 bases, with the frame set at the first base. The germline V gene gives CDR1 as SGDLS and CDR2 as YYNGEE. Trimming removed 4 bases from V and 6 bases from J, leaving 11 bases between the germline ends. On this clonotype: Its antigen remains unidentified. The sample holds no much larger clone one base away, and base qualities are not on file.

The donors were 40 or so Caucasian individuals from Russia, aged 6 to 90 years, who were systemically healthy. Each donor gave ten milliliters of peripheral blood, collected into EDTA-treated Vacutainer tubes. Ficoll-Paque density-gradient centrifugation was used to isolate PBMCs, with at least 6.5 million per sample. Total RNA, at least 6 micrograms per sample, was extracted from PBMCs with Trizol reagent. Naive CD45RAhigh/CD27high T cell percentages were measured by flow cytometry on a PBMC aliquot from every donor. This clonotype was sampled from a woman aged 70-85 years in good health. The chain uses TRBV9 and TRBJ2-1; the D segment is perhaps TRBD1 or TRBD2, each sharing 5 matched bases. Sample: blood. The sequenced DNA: TGTGCCAGCAGCCCCCGGGACGGCAATGAGCAGTTCTTC. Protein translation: CASSPRDGNEQFF.